The 9 T cell receptor beta chains below come from one sample, sequenced in a study of cytomegalovirus exposure and HLA in healthy donors. The PCR contained 60 Vbeta and 13 Jbeta primers. The method was immunoSEQ multiplex PCR; TCRdb's version includes in-frame clones alone and lacks a portion of them. The profile covers some 40,000 clones, with 53% appearing a single time and 6.2% taken by the ten largest. The sample consisted of PBMCs. The origin of the receptors is a woman in her thirties or forties in good health and CMV-seropositive.

The J gene is TRBJ2-5, the V gene TRBV18; D is unresolved. Germline CDR1 is KGHSH and CDR2 is LQKENI. The CDR3 has 13 residues. V dropped 4 bases and J dropped 1 base, with 7 bases sitting between them. The CDR3 protein is CASSLPGQETQYF. The DNA of the CDR3 is TGTGCCAGCTCACTTCCAGGCCAAGAGACCCAGTACTTC.

Note on this clone: The identical CDR3 is also encoded by other nucleotide sequences in the sample. The rearrangement links TRBV2 to TRBJ1-5; no clear D gene. Germline CDR1 SNHLY, CDR2 FYNNEI. Trimming pared 1 base from V and 4 bases from J, leaving 11 bases between. CDR3 length: 15 residues. CDR3 protein: CASSEGGSRNQPQHF. The CDR3 coding sequence is TGTGCCAGCAGTGAAGGAGGCAGCCGAAATCAGCCCCAGCATTTT.

This clone was seen once. V gene TRBV4-3 combines with J gene TRBJ2-2, with 8 bases lining up with TRBD2. This CDR3 region has 18 residues. Trimming took 2 bases from V and 1 from J; bases not matched to a gene: 9. Germline-derived CDR1 and CDR2 are LGHNA and YSLEER. CDR3 DNA sequence: TGCGCCAGCAGCCAACGCGTTAGGAGCGGGAGGAACACCGGGGAGCTGTTTTTT. It yields the protein CASSQRVRSGRNTGELFF.

This rearrangement joins TRBV7-3 to TRBJ1-1; D is unresolved. The CDR3 covers 14 residues. CDR1 and CDR2 (germline): SGHTA, FQGTGA. Trimming removed 0 bases from V and 5 bases from J, with 10 bases in between. CDR3 sequence reads: CASSLTPGRTEAFF. In DNA form, the CDR3 reads TGTGCCAGCAGCTTAACCCCGGGGAGAACTGAAGCTTTCTTT.

The chain uses TRBV18 and TRBJ2-3, with D perhaps TRBD2 (6 bases). Trimming left V 0 bases short and J 1 base short, with 11 bases between. Germline CDR1 is KGHSH and CDR2 is LQKENI. The CDR3 spans 16 residues. CDR3 region: CASSPPTSQRTDTQYF. CDR3 nucleotide sequence: TGTGCCAGCTCACCACCCACTAGCCAACGCACAGATACGCAGTATTTT.

The genes are TRBV7-9 and TRBJ1-2, with no clear D. Germline V lookup: CDR1 SEHNR, CDR2 FQNEAQ (reference sequence). The CDR3 is 12 residues long. The CDR3 is CAPRVLDYGYTF. In DNA, the CDR3 is TGTGCTCCCCGGGTTCTAGACTATGGCTACACCTTC.

The sample holds a few counts of this clone. The rearrangement uses TRBV5-6 and TRBJ1-6, with 7 bases matching TRBD1. Germline V CDR1 and CDR2: SGHDT, YYEEEE. V was pared by 4 bases and J by 7 bases, with 11 bases of the junction left unmatched. The CDR3 has 16 amino acids. CDR3 amino acids: CASSTPGQSRNSPLHF. The CDR3 bases are TGTGCCAGCAGCACGCCGGGACAGTCGCGAAATTCACCCCTCCACTTT.

This rearrangement joins TRBV7-2 to TRBJ1-5, with 7 bases identical to TRBD1. J lost 3 bases, V lost 0 bases, and 2 bases had no gene match. Per the germline V gene, CDR1 is SGHTA and CDR2 is FQGNSA. The CDR3 is made up of 15 amino acids. The CDR3 reads CASSLAGQINQPQHF. The CDR3, as DNA: TGTGCCAGCAGCTTAGCGGGACAGATCAATCAGCCCCAGCATTTT.

The chain couples TRBV18 to TRBJ2-1; D unclear. Germline assignment: CDR1 KGHSH and CDR2 LQKENI. V was cut by 2 bases and J by 3 bases, with 11 bases left in between. CDR3 length: 15 amino acids. CDR3 region: CASSPGSISYNEQFF. Written as DNA, the CDR3 is TGTGCCAGCTCACCAGGCAGTATCAGCTACAATGAGCAGTTCTTC.